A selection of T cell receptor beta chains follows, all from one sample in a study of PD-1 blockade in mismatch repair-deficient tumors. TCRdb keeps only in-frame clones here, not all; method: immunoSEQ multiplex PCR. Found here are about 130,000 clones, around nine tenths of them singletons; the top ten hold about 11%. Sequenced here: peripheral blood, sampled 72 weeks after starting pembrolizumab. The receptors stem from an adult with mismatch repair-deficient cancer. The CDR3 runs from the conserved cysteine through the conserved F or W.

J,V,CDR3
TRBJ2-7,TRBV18,CASSPPGTTYEQYF
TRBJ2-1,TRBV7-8,CASSFRAGGPHEQFF
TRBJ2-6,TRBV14,CASSQESRLSGANVLTF
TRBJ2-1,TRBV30,CAWSVRAGGPYNEQFF
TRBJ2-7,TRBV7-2,CASSPTGGGGNEQYF
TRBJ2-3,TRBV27,CASSWKAGDTQYF
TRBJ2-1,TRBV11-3,CASSLSQSRDRGHNEQFF
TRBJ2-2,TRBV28,CASSPTSALHGELFF
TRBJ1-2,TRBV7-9,CASSRTSANYGYTF
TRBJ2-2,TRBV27,CASSLSSRQGGTGELFF
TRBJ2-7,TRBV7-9,CASSLRPRGNEQYF
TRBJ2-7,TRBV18,CASSPTLAGRTNYEQYF
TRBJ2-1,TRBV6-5,CASSLTDRAYNEQFF
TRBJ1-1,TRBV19,CASSPTTEGLTYTEAFF
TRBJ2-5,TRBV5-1,CASSLYGSWETQYF
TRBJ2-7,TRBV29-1,CSVQTGTATYEQYF
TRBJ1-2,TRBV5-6,CASSLGQGSYGYTF
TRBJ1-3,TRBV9,CASSVGTGDGNTIYF
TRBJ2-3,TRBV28,CASSQRTSGRVDTQYF
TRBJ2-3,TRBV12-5,CASGLGVTDTQYF
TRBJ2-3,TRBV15,CATSRQNRDKGDTQYF
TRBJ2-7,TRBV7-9,CASSPKGYEQYF
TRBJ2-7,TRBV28,CASSLRDRVYYEQYF
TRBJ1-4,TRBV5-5,CASSLVAAAEKLFF
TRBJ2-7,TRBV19,CASSIFLGTYEQYF
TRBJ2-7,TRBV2,CASSDGDSYEQYF
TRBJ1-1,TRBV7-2,CASSVTGRGTEAFF
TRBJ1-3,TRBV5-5,CASSFKGYGNTIYF
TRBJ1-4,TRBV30,CAWSLRPLGTGGEKLFF
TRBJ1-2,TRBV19,CASTPKGQPRINYGYTF
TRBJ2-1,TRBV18,CASSPKLKTGPQPNNEQFF
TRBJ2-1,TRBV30,CAWSEDEQFF
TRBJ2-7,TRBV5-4,CASSPTGNYEQYF
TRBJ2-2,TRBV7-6,CASSLTDTGELFF